This TCR beta chain derives from a study of blood T cell repertoires in COVID-19. Study-level background: Samples came from the United States, Italy and Spain, spanning acute and convalescent COVID-19.

Authors' analysis steps: Reference gene primer amplification gave nucleated cell count estimates. Using immunoSEQ multiplex PCR, the repertoire was profiled, and TCRdb retains in-frame clones only, with some absent. The V and J calls and clone size come from that table; D and trimming were worked out from the DNA. The sample lists about 110,000 clones, about four fifths occurring once. V lost 6 bases and J lost 6; bases outside the gene matches: 13. From germline, CDR1 is KGHSH and CDR2 LQKENI. This CDR3 is built from 15 residues. This chain joins TRBV18 and TRBJ1-1; TRBD1 aligns across 7 bases. The TCR comes from a woman aged 60-70 years with acute or convalescent COVID-19. The specimen was peripheral blood. The CDR3 reads CASSFTRDSEAEAFF. The CDR3 DNA sequence: TGTGCCAGCTCTTTTACCCGGGACAGCGAAGCTGAAGCTTTCTTT.